A single sample is the source of the 5 T cell receptor beta chains below, sequenced in a study of blood T cells in healthy people across ages. Primed by a sample-barcoded 5' primer and a J-beta primer mix, a second PCR proceeded for about 6 to 11 cycles. TCRdb re-derived calls from the 5' RACE reads in MiXCR, one entry per CDR3 protein. The profile shows 1.2 million to 1.5 million distinct CDR3 sequences, around 59% of them singletons. Sequenced sample: blood. These receptors came from a young man in good health.

This chain connects TRBV11-2 to TRBJ2-3; D perhaps matches TRBD1 (5 bases). This CDR3 is built from 15 residues. V was trimmed by 2 bases and J by 1 base, leaving 10 bases between them. CDR1 is SGHAT and CDR2 is FQNNGV in the germline V gene. The CDR3 DNA reads as TGTGCCAGCAGCTTAAGGGGTGTGGGCACAGATACGCAGTATTTT. This gives the protein CASSLRGVGTDTQYF.

This clonotype came up a few times. The genes are TRBV4-1 and TRBJ2-1, with D possibly being TRBD2 (5 bases). With 9 bases removed from V and 5 bases from J, the gap between germline ends came to 11 bases. This CDR3 comprises 12 residues. Germline assignment: CDR1 MGHRA and CDR2 YSYEKL. CDR3 sequence (DNA): TGCGCCAGTGGCGGGCGTAACAATGAGCAGTTCTTC. Translated: CASGGRNNEQFF.

This clonotype was found a few times. The chain recombines TRBV4-2 with TRBJ2-5; D is undetermined. The germline V gene has CDR1 LGHNA and CDR2 YNFKEQ. V lost 0 bases, J lost 5 bases, and 10 bases lay in between. The CDR3 covers 14 residues. The CDR3 region has the DNA TGTGCCAGCAGCCAAGACGAGGTGAGGGAGACCCAGTACTTC. This encodes CASSQDEVRETQYF.

This clonotype was detected ten times or more. V and J are TRBV4-2 and TRBJ2-5; no firm D call. Trimming removed 3 bases at V and 1 base at J, with 9 bases between. The germline gives CDR1 LGHNA, CDR2 YNFKEQ. The CDR3 is made up of 14 amino acids. Written as DNA, the CDR3 is TGTGCCAGCAGCCAGGAAGGAGTCCAAGAGACCCAGTACTTC. Protein product: CASSQEGVQETQYF.

This clonotype was observed a few times. The chain uses TRBV15 and TRBJ2-7, with a tentative D call TRBD1 (5 bases). Between the trimmed V and J ends, which lost 0 bases and 7 bases, there was a span of 13 bases. CDR3 length equals 14 residues. Germline CDR1 is LNHNV and CDR2 is YYDKDF (reference sequence). CDR3 amino acids: CATSRDTIGQEQYF. The DNA of the CDR3 is TGTGCCACCAGCAGAGACACGATTGGACAAGAGCAGTACTTC.